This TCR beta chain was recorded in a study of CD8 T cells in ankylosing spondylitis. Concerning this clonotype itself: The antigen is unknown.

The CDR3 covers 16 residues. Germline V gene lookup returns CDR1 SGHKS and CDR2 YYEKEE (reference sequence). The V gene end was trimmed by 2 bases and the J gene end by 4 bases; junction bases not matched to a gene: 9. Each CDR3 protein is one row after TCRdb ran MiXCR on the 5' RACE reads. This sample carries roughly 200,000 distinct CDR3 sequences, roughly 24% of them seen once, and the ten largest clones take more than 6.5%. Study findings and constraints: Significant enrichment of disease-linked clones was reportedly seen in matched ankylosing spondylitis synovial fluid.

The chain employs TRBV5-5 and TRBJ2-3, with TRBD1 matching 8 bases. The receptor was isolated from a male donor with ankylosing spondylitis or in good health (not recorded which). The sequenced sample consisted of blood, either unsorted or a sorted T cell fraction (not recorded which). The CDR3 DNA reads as TGTGCCAGCAGCTTAGGGGACAGGCTTGGGGCAGATACGCAGTATTTT. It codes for CASSLGDRLGADTQYF.